These T cell receptor beta chains were read from a single sample in a study of blood T cell repertoires in COVID-19. The protocol was immunoSEQ multiplex PCR, while the TCRdb copy is restricted to in-frame clones and leaves out a portion. Seen here are 95,000 to 150,000 clones, roughly four fifths observed once, and the top ten hold about 3.8%. The sequenced material came from peripheral blood. These receptors came from a woman aged 50 to 60 with acute or convalescent COVID-19. The CDR3 runs from the conserved cysteine through the conserved F or W. A D gene is named only where the DNA matches it firmly. Clone sizes are given selectively: once, few, many, or a class where the clone is expanded.

CDR3 length	clone size	D gene	V gene	J gene	CDR3 DNA	CDR3 protein
16	NA	TRBD2	TRBV7-2	TRBJ2-3	TGTGCCAGCAGCTCGAATGGACTAGCCTTCCCAGATACGCAGTATTTT	CASSSNGLAFPDTQYF
16	NA	TRBD2	TRBV4-1	TRBJ2-7	TGCGCCAGCAGCCAAGATTTAGCGGGGAGCTCCTACGAGCAGTACTTC	CASSQDLAGSSYEQYF
16	NA	TRBD1	TRBV4-2	TRBJ1-1	TGTGCCAGCAGCCAGTGGATGGGACAGGGAAACACTGAAGCTTTCTTT	CASSQWMGQGNTEAFF
13	NA	NA	TRBV5-1	TRBJ2-7	TGCGCCAGCAGCTTGGAGGTAGGGGACGAGCAGTACTTC	CASSLEVGDEQYF
15	NA	TRBD1	TRBV27	TRBJ2-7	TGTGCCAGCAGTTCCCTTGACAGGGGCTCCTACGAGCAGTACTTC	CASSSLDRGSYEQYF
17	once	TRBD2	TRBV2	TRBJ2-3	TGTGCCAGCCTAAAGGAGCGGACTAGCGGGGCCACAGATACGCAGTATTTT	CASLKERTSGATDTQYF
13	NA	NA	TRBV11-2	TRBJ1-1	TGTGCCAGCAGCTTAGGCCCGAGGGCAGAAGCTTTCTTT	CASSLGPRAEAFF
13	NA	NA	TRBV3-1/TRBV3-2	TRBJ1-1	TGTGCCAGCAGCCAATGGCGGTACACTGAAGCTTTCTTT	CASSQWRYTEAFF
15	once	NA	TRBV19	TRBJ1-5	TGTGCCAGTAGTATACTTCAGGGGAGCAATCAGCCCCAGCATTTT	CASSILQGSNQPQHF
15	NA	TRBD1	TRBV29-1	TRBJ1-2	TGCAGCGCCTCCGGGACAGGGGGCGCCGGCTATGGCTACACCTTC	CSASGTGGAGYGYTF
16	NA	TRBD1	TRBV3-1/TRBV3-2	TRBJ1-6	TGTGCCAGCAGCCAGCCGACCGGGACAGGGGCCTCACCCCTCCACTTT	CASSQPTGTGASPLHF
13	NA	TRBD1	TRBV4-2	TRBJ2-7	TGTGCCAGCAGCCAAGAGGGACAGGGCGAGCAGTACTTC	CASSQEGQGEQYF
14	NA	TRBD2	TRBV7-6	TRBJ2-5	TGTGCCAGCAGCTTAGGCGCGGGAGGGGAGGCCCAGTACTTC	CASSLGAGGEAQYF
13	NA	NA	TRBV12-3/TRBV12-4	TRBJ1-2	TGTGCCAGCAGTTTCGGGGGAAGATATGGCTACACCTTC	CASSFGGRYGYTF
17	few	TRBD2	TRBV4-2	TRBJ2-5	TGTGCCAGCAGCCAAGAGGGCGGTAGCGGGGGGGCGGAGACCCAGTACTTC	CASSQEGGSGGAETQYF
15	NA	NA	TRBV28	TRBJ2-6	TGTGCCAGCGGGGGGTTCCACTCTGGGGCCAACGTCCTGACTTTC	CASGGFHSGANVLTF
13	NA	NA	TRBV15	TRBJ1-6	TGTGCCACCAGCACCAGGGGTAATTCACCCCTCCACTTT	CATSTRGNSPLHF
15	NA	TRBD2	TRBV9	TRBJ2-7	TGTGCCAGCAGCGTAGGATGGACTAGCGGCTACGAGCAGTACTTC	CASSVGWTSGYEQYF
15	NA	TRBD1	TRBV5-4	TRBJ2-5	TGTGCCAGCAGAAGGGACAGGGGGGGACGAGAGACCCAGTACTTC	CASRRDRGGRETQYF
15	NA	TRBD1	TRBV6-5	TRBJ2-3	TGTGCCAGCAGTTACAGGGGGCTGGACACAGATACGCAGTATTTT	CASSYRGLDTDTQYF
14	NA	NA	TRBV29-1	TRBJ1-2	TGCAGCGCCATAGAAGGCGGGTTAAACTATGGCTACACCTTC	CSAIEGGLNYGYTF
14	NA	TRBD1	TRBV18	TRBJ2-7	TGTGCCAGCTCATTGGGGACAGATGCCTACGAGCAGTACTTC	CASSLGTDAYEQYF
16	many	NA	TRBV19	TRBJ1-5	TGTGCCAGTAGTATTTTAATAGCCGCGGCAGGGCAGCCCCAGCATTTT	CASSILIAAAGQPQHF
13	NA	TRBD1	TRBV5-6	TRBJ1-2	TGTGCCAGCAGCTTGGGGGACAGCTATGGCTACACCTTC	CASSLGDSYGYTF
15	once	NA	TRBV18	TRBJ2-1	TGTGCCAGCTCACCGGCGGGGACCAGCACCAATGAGCAGTTCTTC	CASSPAGTSTNEQFF
14	NA	NA	TRBV6-1	TRBJ1-4	TGTGCCAGCAGTGAAGGTTCAACAAATGAAAAACTGTTTTTT	CASSEGSTNEKLFF
13	NA	NA	TRBV7-3	TRBJ1-1	TGTGCCAGCAGCCTGGATAGGCGGTCGGGAGCTTTCTTT	CASSLDRRSGAFF
13	NA	NA	TRBV6-6	TRBJ1-5	TGTGCCAGCAGTTTGAGTAGCAATCAGCCCCAGCATTTT	CASSLSSNQPQHF
15	once	TRBD1	TRBV6-5	TRBJ2-5	TGTGCCAGCAGTTTTTACGGGACAGGGCAAGAGACCCAGTACTTC	CASSFYGTGQETQYF
13	NA	NA	TRBV7-3	TRBJ2-3	TGTGCCAGCAGCCCCGGGACTACAGATACGCAGTATTTT	CASSPGTTDTQYF
16	NA	TRBD1	TRBV10-3	TRBJ1-5	TGTGCCATCAGTGAGTCGAGTGGGACAGCTAATCAGCCCCAGCATTTT	CAISESSGTANQPQHF
15	NA	NA	TRBV6-5	TRBJ1-4	TGTGCCAGCAGGACAGTCTCTGCAACTAATGAAAAACTGTTTTTT	CASRTVSATNEKLFF
16	NA	NA	TRBV27	TRBJ2-3	TGTGCCAGCAGTTTAATGTATGAAACGGGCACAGATACGCAGTATTTT	CASSLMYETGTDTQYF
14	NA	TRBD1	TRBV6-4	TRBJ1-6	TGTGCCAGCAGTGAGGGACAGGGGAATTCACCCCTCCACTTT	CASSEGQGNSPLHF
14	NA	NA	TRBV18	TRBJ1-5	TGTGCCAGCTCACCAGCGGCAAGCAATCAGCCCCAGCATTTT	CASSPAASNQPQHF
13	NA	NA	TRBV2	TRBJ1-5	TGTGCCAGCAGTGAATATAGCAATCAGCCCCAGCATTTT	CASSEYSNQPQHF
13	NA	NA	TRBV2	TRBJ2-7	TGTGCCAGCAGTCGGGATGGAGCACACGAGCAGTACTTC	CASSRDGAHEQYF
12	NA	NA	TRBV19	TRBJ1-5	TGTGCCAGTAATAGAAACAATCAGCCCCAGCATTTT	CASNRNNQPQHF
14	few	NA	TRBV15	TRBJ1-5	TGTGCCACCAGCGAAGACAGTAGCAATCAGCCCCAGCATTTT	CATSEDSSNQPQHF
18	NA	TRBD1	TRBV4-2	TRBJ1-3	TGTGCCAGCAGCCCCGCGGGACAGGGGTCCCTCTCGGGAAACACCATATATTTT	CASSPAGQGSLSGNTIYF
14	NA	TRBD1	TRBV18	TRBJ1-4	TGTGCCAGCTCAACCGGACAGGGGGCGGCAAAACTGTTTTTT	CASSTGQGAAKLFF